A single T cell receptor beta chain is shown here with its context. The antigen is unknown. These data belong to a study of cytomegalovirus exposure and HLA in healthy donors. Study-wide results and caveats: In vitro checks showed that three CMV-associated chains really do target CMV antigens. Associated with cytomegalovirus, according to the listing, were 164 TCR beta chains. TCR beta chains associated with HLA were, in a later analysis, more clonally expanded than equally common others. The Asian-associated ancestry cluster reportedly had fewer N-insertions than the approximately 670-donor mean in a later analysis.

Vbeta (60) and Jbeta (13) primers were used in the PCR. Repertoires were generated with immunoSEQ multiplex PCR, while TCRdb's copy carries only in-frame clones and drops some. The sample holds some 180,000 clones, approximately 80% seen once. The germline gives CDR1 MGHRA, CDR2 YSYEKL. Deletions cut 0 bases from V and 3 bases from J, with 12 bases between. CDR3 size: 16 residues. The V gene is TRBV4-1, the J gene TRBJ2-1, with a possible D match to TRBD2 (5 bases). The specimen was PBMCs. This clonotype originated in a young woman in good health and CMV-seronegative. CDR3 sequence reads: CASSQEGAELYNEQFF. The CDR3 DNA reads TGCGCCAGCAGCCAAGAGGGAGCGGAGCTCTACAATGAGCAGTTCTTC.